What follows describes a single TCR beta chain. Clones were read by immunoSEQ multiplex PCR, and TCRdb kept only the in-frame ones, dropping some. The sample consists of some 49,000 clones, 92% of them appearing once. The data were taken from a study of technical replicates of blood from several donors. This CDR3 region has 14 residues. V was trimmed by 7 bases and J by 2 bases, leaving 14 bases between them. Germline CDR1 and CDR2: MNHNY and SVGAGI (reference sequence). This TCR came from a human donor in good health. Some clones in this sample may be carry-over from other donors' samples. The sample comprised PBMCs. The chain recombines TRBV6-6 with TRBJ1-1; D not certain. In DNA, the CDR3 is TGTGCCAGCACGAGGACGGGAGGAAACACTGAAGCTTTCTTT. Protein: CASTRTGGNTEAFF.